The rows below give T cell receptor beta chains drawn from one sample of a study of cytomegalovirus exposure and HLA in healthy donors. The table came from immunoSEQ multiplex PCR; TCRdb's copy has only in-frame clones and leaves some out. The sample lists about 76,000 clones, under 80% occurring once. Sequences were obtained from PBMCs. The receptors originated from a man aged 60 to 69 in good health and CMV-seropositive. Each CDR3 is given with its conserved first and last residue.

cdr3_aa	v_call	j_call
CASSVLQGGDTEAFF	TRBV7-9	TRBJ1-1
CASSQDPDSDEQYF	TRBV4-2	TRBJ2-7
CASSRYADTQYF	TRBV7-8	TRBJ2-3
CASSLQELAGVGETQYF	TRBV5-1	TRBJ2-5
CASSESLAGGIDEQFF	TRBV7-9	TRBJ2-1
CASSGQGKGGYTF	TRBV6-5	TRBJ1-2
CASTPGTFGEKLFF	TRBV28	TRBJ1-4
CASSSPPSSGRSYNEQFF	TRBV7-8	TRBJ2-1
CASSQGRGVRTEAFF	TRBV4-1	TRBJ1-1
CASSLGQGTNYGYTF	TRBV7-9	TRBJ1-2
CASSSRTGTYEQYF	TRBV6-5	TRBJ2-7
CASSRDGGSGNTIYF	TRBV6-1	TRBJ1-3
CAGGNPRDIWETQYF	TRBV6-1	TRBJ2-5
CASALRPGPITGELFF	TRBV12-5	TRBJ2-2
CASCRTGGYEQYF	TRBV6-5	TRBJ2-7
CASSYGGARDTGELFF	TRBV6-5	TRBJ2-2
CASSLGGGTAYNSPLHF	TRBV5-4	TRBJ1-6
CASRQYNSPLHF	TRBV6-5	TRBJ1-6
CAGAGQETQYF	TRBV2	TRBJ2-5
CASSVGGGTGELFF	TRBV9	TRBJ2-2
CASSPGQGSSPLHF	TRBV9	TRBJ1-6
CASSYLGGSNQPQHF	TRBV6-5	TRBJ1-5